Following are 4 T cell receptor beta chains from one sample sequenced in a study of siplizumab effects on memory and regulatory T cells. Sequencing used immunoSEQ multiplex PCR; TCRdb keeps in-frame clones, though not all of them. The table has 95,000 to 110,000 clones, 85% to 95% seen once. Sequencing input: Tregs sorted from blood. These receptors originate from a human donor in good health.

The chain joins TRBV5-1 to TRBJ2-3; tentatively, D is TRBD1 (6 bases). V lost 5 bases, J lost 2 bases, and 12 bases lay in between. The CDR3 is 14 residues long. Germline CDR1 reads SGHRS; CDR2 reads YFSETQ. CDR3 amino acids: CASRGGWLTDTQYF. In DNA form, the CDR3 reads TGCGCCAGCAGAGGGGGTTGGCTCACAGATACGCAGTATTTT. Combining the CDR3 with reference TRBV5-1 and TRBJ2-3 gives the whole variable domain KAGVTQTPRYLIKTRGQQVTLSCSPISGHRSVSWYQQTPGQGLQFLFEYFSETQRNKGNFPGRFSGRQFSNSRSEMNVSTLELGDSALYLCASRGGWLTDTQYFGPGTRLTVL.

J is TRBJ1-2 and V is TRBV7-3, with D maybe TRBD1 (5 bases). The CDR3 is 13 residues long. Germline values: CDR1 SGHTA, CDR2 FQGTGA. Trimming took off 2 bases at V and 7 bases at J, with 11 bases between the two ends. Written as DNA, the CDR3 is TGTGCCAGCAGCTTATCTTCAGGGTTTGGCTACACCTTC. This gives the protein CASSLSSGFGYTF.

The CDR3 nucleotides are TGTGCCACCAGCAGAGATCCCAGGGCGAGCACTGAAGCTTTCTTT. This sequence encodes CATSRDPRASTEAFF. The rearrangement links TRBV15 to TRBJ1-1, with a weak D call TRBD1 (5 bases). The ends were cut back, 0 bases at V and 4 bases at J, with 12 bases in the middle. Germline V gene data show CDR1 as LNHNV and CDR2 as YYDKDF (reference sequence). The length of the CDR3 is 15 residues.

The chain carries TRBV6-5 and TRBJ2-5, with D possibly being TRBD2 (6 bases). The CDR3 has 15 residues. Trimming removed 2 bases from V and 9 bases from J, with 19 bases in between. The germline V gene encodes CDR1 MNHEY and CDR2 SVGAGI. The CDR3 region is CASSYTGGAPRAQYF. CDR3 DNA sequence: TGTGCCAGCAGTTACACTGGCGGGGCCCCTCGGGCCCAGTACTTC.